This T cell receptor (beta chain) was captured in a study of regulatory T cells in long-lasting Graves disease. At least ten counts were recorded for this clonotype. Its antigen is currently unknown. The time point here: newly diagnosed GD, antithyroid drugs for less than 3 months. Researchers made the TCR library from RNA that was extracted from PBMCs. Each of the patients was recruited from an endocrinology department situated in Xi'an, China. Assembly of TCR beta libraries relied on iRepertoire HTBI primers together with Arm-PCR of CDR3 regions. TCRdb independently ran MiXCR on the multiplex PCR reads; one entry per CDR3 protein. The sample holds 320,000 or so distinct CDR3 sequences; 15% to 20% are singletons and the top ten take approximately 35%. Per germline, CDR1 MNHEY and CDR2 SVGEGT. The CDR3 runs 15 residues. After removal of 5 bases from V and 5 bases from J, the junction contained 8 bases not matched to a gene.

Overall study findings and caveats: The number of shared public clonotypes was higher in persistent patients (under 3,000) than new patients (just over 950). Segments TRBV28, TRBJ1-2 and TRBJ2-5 showed preferential usage in persistent disease.

This chain uses TRBV6-2 or TRBV6-3 with TRBJ2-5, with TRBD2 matching over 10 bases. The sequence came from a female donor with Graves disease. The sample here was peripheral blood mononuclear cells (PBMCs), taken at new diagnosis, from a patient treated with antithyroid drugs. The CDR3 protein is CASSRIAGGGETQYF. CDR3 DNA: TGTGCCAGCAGTCGGATAGCGGGAGGTGGGGAGACCCAGTACTTC.